Presented here are 23 T cell receptor beta chains from one specimen sequenced in a study of read filtering for tumor transcriptome and immune sequencing. From 300 to 400 ng of RNA, a library with molecular barcoded alpha/delta and beta/gamma adaptors was made. TCRdb reanalysed the reads using MiXCR and keeps one entry per CDR3 protein. The sample includes about 93,000 distinct CDR3 sequences, 20% to 25% of them seen just once. Input material: a population of CD138-negative cells sorted from bone marrow. The receptors here all came from a donor over 35 with multiple myeloma.

This clonotype showed up many times. This chain uses TRBV27 with TRBJ1-1; D is ambiguous. The CDR3 loop spans 14 amino acids. The germline V gene has CDR1 MNHEY and CDR2 SMNVEV (reference sequence). V lost 8 bases and J lost 0, with 13 bases in between. DNA for the CDR3: TGTGCCAGCGGTAGTATCCTACTGAACACTGAAGCTTTCTTT. Residues: CASGSILLNTEAFF.

This clonotype was seen repeatedly, ten times or more. This sequence joins TRBV27 and TRBJ2-7; 10 bases are a match to TRBD1. Germline V lookup: CDR1 MNHEY, CDR2 SMNVEV (reference sequence). V lost 4 bases, J lost 4 bases, and 7 bases stayed unmatched. This CDR3 is 15 amino acids long. The CDR3 DNA reads as TGTGCCAGCAGTTCGGGACAGGGGAGGGCTTACGAGCAGTACTTC. It encodes CASSSGQGRAYEQYF.

As concerns this clonotype: The missing conserved phenylalanine or tryptophan at the end of this CDR3 makes a read error likely. This chain connects TRBV11-2 to TRBJ2-1, with TRBD1 matching over 8 bases. Looked up from germline, CDR1 is SGHAT and CDR2 is FQNNGV. The CDR3 length is 15 residues. The CDR3 DNA is TGTGCCAGCAGCTCTGACAGGGGAGCCTACGATGAGCAGTTCCTC. The encoded protein is CASSSDRGAYDEQFL.

This clonotype was observed many times. The rearrangement joins TRBV7-9 to TRBJ1-5, with D possibly being TRBD1 (5 bases). Looked up from germline, CDR1 is SEHNR and CDR2 is FQNEAQ (reference sequence). This CDR3 spans 15 amino acids. V lost 1 base to trimming and J lost 3 bases, with 10 bases between them. The CDR3 reads CASSLGDVLNQPQHF. The CDR3 DNA follows: TGTGCCAGCAGCTTAGGGGACGTCCTCAATCAGCCCCAGCATTTT.

About this clonotype: Possible read error: a much larger clone is one base away. This sequence joins TRBV24-1 and TRBJ2-2; D is tentatively TRBD1 or TRBD2 (5 bases each). The CDR3 totals 15 residues. Trimming pared 5 bases from V and 6 bases from J, leaving 15 bases between. From germline, CDR1 is KGHDR and CDR2 SFDVKD. CDR3 sequence (DNA): TGTGCCACCAGTGCCCGCACCCGGGACGCCGGGGAGCTGTTTTTT. Its protein product is CATSARTRDAGELFF.

The gene calls are TRBV19 and TRBJ2-1; D may be TRBD1 (6 bases). CDR3 length equals 13 residues. Trimming shortened V by 6 bases and J by 1 base, and 7 bases separated the two germline ends. Per the germline V gene, CDR1 is LNHDA and CDR2 is SQIVND (reference sequence). Here the CDR3 DNA reads TGTGCCAGTAGCACAGGGTCCTACAATGAGCAGTTCTTC. Translation gives CASSTGSYNEQFF.

This clonotype was seen repeatedly, ten times or more. The chain joins TRBV28 to TRBJ1-4, with 9 positions matching TRBD1. CDR1 is MDHEN, CDR2 SYDVKM, per germline. The length of the CDR3 is 12 residues. V lost 10 bases, J lost 8 bases, and 5 bases stayed unmatched. The CDR3 loop is CAITGGSEKLFF. The CDR3, as DNA: TGTGCCATCACAGGGGGCTCAGAAAAACTGTTTTTT. Full variable domain (outside the CDR3, taken from reference TRBV28 and TRBJ1-4): DVKVTQSSRYLVKRTGEKVFLECVQDMDHENMFWYRQDPGLGLRLIYFSYDVKMKEKGDIPEGYSVSREKKERFSLILESASTNQTSMYLCAITGGSEKLFFGSGTQLSVL.

The chain couples TRBV3-1 to TRBJ1-2; no clear D. CDR3 length equals 15 residues. V gave up 0 bases and J gave up 8 bases, with 16 bases separating them. Germline loops: CDR1 LGHDT, CDR2 YNNKEL (reference sequence). CDR3 in amino acids: CASSQEVHRSYGYTF. The CDR3 DNA sequence: TGTGCCAGCAGCCAAGAGGTACACCGCAGCTACGGCTACACCTTC.

The rearrangement uses TRBV20-1 and TRBJ2-7, with D hard to call. The CDR3 totals 15 residues. From germline, CDR1 is DFQATT and CDR2 SNEGSKA (reference sequence). V was pared by 6 bases and J by 2 bases, with 20 bases between. The CDR3 DNA sequence: TGCAGTGCCCCCTTTGTGACCATACCCACCTACGAGCAGTACTTC. Translated, it gives CSAPFVTIPTYEQYF.

There are many counts of this clonotype. The chain employs TRBV29-1 and TRBJ1-2, with D possibly TRBD1 on 5 matching bases. V gave up 6 bases and J gave up 8 bases, with 13 bases separating them. The CDR3 spans 11 residues. Germline CDR1 is SQVTM and CDR2 is ANQGSEA. CDR3 DNA: TGCAGCGTGGGGACCGCGAACGGCTACACCTTC. Translating gives CSVGTANGYTF.

A note on this clonotype: Sequence at one end of the junction differs from germline and may be a read error. The genes are TRBV6-1 and TRBJ2-3; D is ambiguous. The germline gives CDR1 MNHNS, CDR2 SASEGT. This CDR3 contains 14 residues. CDR3 region: CASSRGQSTDAQYF. Written as DNA, the CDR3 is TGTGCCAGCAGCCGCGGCCAATCCACAGATGCGCAGTATTTT.

This clonotype showed up just a few times. This sequence joins TRBV6-1 and TRBJ1-5; no reliable D call. This CDR3 has 16 residues. V shed 3 bases and J shed 2 bases, with 14 bases lying between them. The germline V gene has CDR1 MNHNS and CDR2 SASEGT. This CDR3 reads CASSDRWPARNQPQHF. The CDR3 nucleotides read TGTGCCAGCAGTGACCGCTGGCCGGCCCGCAATCAGCCCCAGCATTTT.

The table lists this clonotype with many counts. V gene TRBV20-1 combines with J gene TRBJ1-6; the match to TRBD1 covers 7 bases. CDR1 is DFQATT, CDR2 SNEGSKA, per germline (reference sequence). Trimming at V came to 5 bases and at J to 10 bases, leaving 8 bases not matched to a gene. The CDR3 has 13 amino acids. The CDR3 DNA is TGCAGTGCTTGGAGGGGGCTAAAATCACCCCTCCACTTT. Encoded protein: CSAWRGLKSPLHF.

This clonotype was seen repeatedly, ten times or more. The chain links TRBV5-4 to TRBJ1-2; D is unresolved. Germline V gene sequence: CDR1 SGHNT, CDR2 YYREEE (reference sequence). This CDR3 region has 11 residues. V was trimmed by 3 bases and J by 8 bases, leaving 8 bases between them. CDR3 DNA sequence: TGTGCCAGCAGCTCCCTTTACGGCTACACCTTC. Its translation is CASSSLYGYTF.

This clonotype was observed a handful of times. The chain joins TRBV7-3 to TRBJ1-4; the D is unclear. CDR3 length: 16 amino acids. Germline V gene sequence: CDR1 SGHTA, CDR2 FQGTGA. V was pared by 3 bases and J by 0 bases, with 11 bases between. The CDR3 reads CASSFPGLATNEKLFF. CDR3 bases: TGTGCCAGCAGCTTCCCGGGCCTTGCAACTAATGAAAAACTGTTTTTT.

This clonotype was found a few times. The J gene is TRBJ1-4, the V gene TRBV3-1; D remains ambiguous. Trimming took off 0 bases at V and 10 bases at J, with 9 bases between the two ends. Germline V CDR1 and CDR2: LGHDT, YNNKEL (reference sequence). CDR3 length: 13 amino acids. This CDR3 reads CASSQDLGRKLFF. The DNA for the CDR3 is TGTGCCAGCAGCCAAGATCTAGGGAGAAAACTGTTTTTT.

To note about this clonotype: A much larger clone is a single base away; this may be a read error. The chain couples TRBV19 to TRBJ1-5; a possible D gene is TRBD1 (6 bases). This CDR3 region has 13 residues. Germline assignment: CDR1 LNHDA and CDR2 SQIVND (reference sequence). CDR3 sequence reads: CASRDRGNQPQLF. CDR3 bases: TGTGCCAGTAGGGACAGAGGGAATCAGCCCCAGCTTTTT.

This clonotype was seen at least ten times. The chain recombines TRBV29-1 with TRBJ1-2; 7 bases line up with TRBD1. The CDR3 extends over 14 amino acids. CDR1 SQVTM and CDR2 ANQGSEA come from the germline V gene. J gave up 5 bases and V 4 bases, and 10 bases lay outside the gene matches. DNA of the CDR3: TGCAGCGTTGGAGTCCCTACAGGGGTATATGGCTACACCTTC. Translated, it gives CSVGVPTGVYGYTF.

This clonotype showed up many times. J is TRBJ1-6 and V is TRBV12-5; weak D call: TRBD1 (5 bases). The CDR3 has 15 residues. Looked up from germline, CDR1 is LGHNT and CDR2 is FRNRAP. Between the trimmed V and J ends, which lost 7 bases and 8 bases, there was a span of 18 bases. CDR3: CASVPGGVRDSPLHF. The CDR3 nucleotides are TGTGCTAGTGTTCCTGGGGGAGTACGGGATTCACCCCTCCACTTT.

About this clonotype itself: This may be a read error: a much more frequent sequence differs by one nucleotide. This chain joins TRBV15 and TRBJ2-2, with 9 bases fitting TRBD1. Germline assignment: CDR1 LNHNV and CDR2 YYDKDF (reference sequence). The CDR3 is 14 amino acids. The CDR3 region has the DNA TGTGCCACCAGCAGAGAACAGGGGGCCGGGGAGCTGCTTTTT. This sequence encodes CATSREQGAGELLF. The whole variable domain, remainder taken from reference TRBV15 and TRBJ2-2, is DAMVIQNPRYQVTQFGKPVTLSCSQTLNHNVMYWYQQKSSQAPKLLFHYYDKDFNNEADTPDNFQSRRPNTSFCFLDIRSPGLGDTAMYLCATSREQGAGELLFGEGSRLTVL.

With respect to this clonotype: The germline gene is not matched at one end of the junction; a read error may be the cause. The chain joins TRBV5-1 to TRBJ1-1; no clear D. The CDR3 is 12 amino acids. CDR1 SGHRS and CDR2 YFSETQ come from the germline V gene. As DNA, the CDR3 is TGCGCCAGCAGGGGCCCTGACACTGAAGCTCTCTTT. Translation: CASRGPDTEALF.

This clonotype was recorded at least ten times. This CDR3 is CASSATHLAKNIQYF. DNA for the CDR3: TGTGCCAGCAGTGCAACACATTTAGCCAAAAACATTCAGTACTTC. This chain links TRBV6-1 with TRBJ2-4, with no clear D. The V end lost 4 bases, the J end lost 0 bases, and 10 bases lay between the germline ends. The germline V gene has CDR1 MNHNS and CDR2 SASEGT. This CDR3 contains 15 residues.

This clonotype has only a few counts. This chain uses TRBV29-1 with TRBJ2-5, with a weak D call TRBD1 (5 bases). The CDR3 runs to 15 residues. From germline, CDR1 is SQVTM and CDR2 ANQGSEA. The germline V and J ends were trimmed by 3 bases and 0 bases, with 14 bases remaining between them. CDR3 loop: CSVDVGLGHQETQYF. The CDR3 nucleotides are TGCAGCGTTGATGTGGGCCTGGGGCACCAAGAGACCCAGTACTTC.